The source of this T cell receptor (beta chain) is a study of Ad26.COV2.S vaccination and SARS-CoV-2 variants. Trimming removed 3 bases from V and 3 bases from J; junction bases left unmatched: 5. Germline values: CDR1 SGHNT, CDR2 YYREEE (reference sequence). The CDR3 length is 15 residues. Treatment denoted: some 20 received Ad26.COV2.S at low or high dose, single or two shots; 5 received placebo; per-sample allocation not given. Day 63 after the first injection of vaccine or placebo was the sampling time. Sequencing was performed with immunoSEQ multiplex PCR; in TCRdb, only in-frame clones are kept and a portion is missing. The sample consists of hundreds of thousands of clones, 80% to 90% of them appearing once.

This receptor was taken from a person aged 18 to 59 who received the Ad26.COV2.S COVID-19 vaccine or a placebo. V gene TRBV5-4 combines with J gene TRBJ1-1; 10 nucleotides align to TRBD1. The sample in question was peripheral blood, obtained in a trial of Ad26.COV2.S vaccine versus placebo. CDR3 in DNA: TGTGCCAGCAGCTCCGGGGACAGGGGATACACTGAAGCTTTCTTT. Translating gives CASSSGDRGYTEAFF.